This TCR beta chain is drawn from a study of blood T cell repertoires in COVID-19. Study as a whole: COVID-19 samples, acute and convalescent, were from the United States, Italy and Spain. Sample material is recorded as cDNA or gDNA derived from T cells, B-cell-depleted T cells, or PBMCs.

The assay was immunoSEQ multiplex PCR, and TCRdb's table has in-frame clones only and misses some. The data show around 200,000 clones, with 75% to 85% seen just once and roughly 1.2% held by the top ten. J lost 9 bases, V lost 0 bases, and 4 bases had no gene match. This CDR3 has 13 amino acids. CDR1 PRHDT and CDR2 FYEKMQ come from the germline V gene (reference sequence). This clonotype was obtained from a woman aged 25 to 39 with COVID-19, enrolled during active disease. The specimen was peripheral blood. This chain connects TRBV13 to TRBJ2-7; TRBD2 matches at 8 bases. The CDR3 DNA reads as TGTGCCAGCAGCTTAGGCCCGGGGGGGTGGCAGTACTTC. Its translation: CASSLGPGGWQYF.